This T cell receptor (beta chain) stems from a study of shared clonotypes between healthy human individuals. Study at large: Contributing individuals were a couple of females and three males aged 18 to 49.

In regard to this clone: Its cognate antigen is unknown.

Assay: immunoSEQ multiplex PCR; the TCRdb copy retains only in-frame clones and omits some. This repertoire shows about 2,100,000 clones, 90% to 95% found once; its top ten account for approximately 1.7%. Trimming pared 2 bases from V and 0 bases from J, leaving 8 bases between. There are 15 residues in the CDR3. Per the germline V gene, CDR1 is MGHRA and CDR2 is YSYEKL. Terminally differentiated effector memory CD45RA+ cells were excluded from the naive CD8 cells, which were CD45RO-negative and positively selected for CCR7. Study-level results: Apart from blood, nothing was sampled; tissue repertoires likely differ. Among non-shared clonotypes, generation probabilities were lower than among those shared by all four donors.

This chain joins TRBV4-1 and TRBJ1-5; D unclear. The specimen was naive CD8+ T cells from PBMCs. This TCR was sampled from a man between 18 and 35 years old in good health. Some clones in this sample may be carry-over from other donors' samples. The CDR3 sequence: CASSQSLHSNQPQHF. CDR3 DNA sequence: TGCGCCAGCAGCCAATCCCTTCATAGCAATCAGCCCCAGCATTTT.